The T cell receptor beta chain under discussion was sequenced for a study of blood T cell repertoires in COVID-19. Study-wide background: Samples representing acute and convalescent COVID-19 were sourced from the United States, Italy and Spain. Sample material is recorded as cDNA or gDNA derived from T cells, B-cell-depleted T cells, or PBMCs.

The data were produced by immunoSEQ multiplex PCR, yet TCRdb's version contains in-frame clones alone and is incomplete. The data contain some 250,000 clones, just under 90% of them seen just once; the ten biggest clones take up 3.5% to 4.5%. The cohort comprised adults aged 18 to 89 years residing in around 25 US areas. Cohorts were based on clinical histories the participants reported. V lost 6 bases and J 0 bases, leaving 12 bases between the germline ends. From germline, CDR1 is LNHDA and CDR2 SQIVND (reference sequence). This CDR3 has 15 amino acids. The rearrangement joins TRBV19 to TRBJ2-1; tentative D call: TRBD2 (6 bases). Sequenced sample: PBMCs or T cells enriched from blood (not recorded which). The sequence came from a woman aged 25-40 years with acute COVID-19. The CDR3: CASRTDGSSYNEQFF. CDR3 nucleotide sequence: TGTGCCAGTAGGACAGACGGGAGCTCCTACAATGAGCAGTTCTTC. The variable domain in full, with the rest retrieved from reference TRBV19 and TRBJ2-1, is DGGITQSPKYLFRKEGQNVTLSCEQNLNHDAMYWYRQDPGQGLRLIYYSQIVNDFQKGDIAEGYSVSREKKESFPLTVTSAQKNPTAFYLCASRTDGSSYNEQFFGPGTRLTVL.